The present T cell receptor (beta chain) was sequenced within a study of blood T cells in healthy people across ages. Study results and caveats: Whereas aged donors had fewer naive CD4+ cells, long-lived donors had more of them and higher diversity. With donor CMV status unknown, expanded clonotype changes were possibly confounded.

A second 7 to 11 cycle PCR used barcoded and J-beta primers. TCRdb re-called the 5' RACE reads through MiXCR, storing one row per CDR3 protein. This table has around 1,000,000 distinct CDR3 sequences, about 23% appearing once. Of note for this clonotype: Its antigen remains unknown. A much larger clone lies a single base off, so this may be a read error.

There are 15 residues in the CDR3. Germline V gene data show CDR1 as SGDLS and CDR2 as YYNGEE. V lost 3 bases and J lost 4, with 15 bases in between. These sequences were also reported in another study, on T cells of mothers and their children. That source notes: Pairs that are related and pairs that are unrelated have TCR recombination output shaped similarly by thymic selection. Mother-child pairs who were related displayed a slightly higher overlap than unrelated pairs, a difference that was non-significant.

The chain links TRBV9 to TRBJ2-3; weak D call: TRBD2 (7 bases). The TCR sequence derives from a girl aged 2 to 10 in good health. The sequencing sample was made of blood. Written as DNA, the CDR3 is TGTGCCAGCAGCGGATATAGGGGGGGTTCAGATACGCAGTATTTT. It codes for CASSGYRGGSDTQYF.